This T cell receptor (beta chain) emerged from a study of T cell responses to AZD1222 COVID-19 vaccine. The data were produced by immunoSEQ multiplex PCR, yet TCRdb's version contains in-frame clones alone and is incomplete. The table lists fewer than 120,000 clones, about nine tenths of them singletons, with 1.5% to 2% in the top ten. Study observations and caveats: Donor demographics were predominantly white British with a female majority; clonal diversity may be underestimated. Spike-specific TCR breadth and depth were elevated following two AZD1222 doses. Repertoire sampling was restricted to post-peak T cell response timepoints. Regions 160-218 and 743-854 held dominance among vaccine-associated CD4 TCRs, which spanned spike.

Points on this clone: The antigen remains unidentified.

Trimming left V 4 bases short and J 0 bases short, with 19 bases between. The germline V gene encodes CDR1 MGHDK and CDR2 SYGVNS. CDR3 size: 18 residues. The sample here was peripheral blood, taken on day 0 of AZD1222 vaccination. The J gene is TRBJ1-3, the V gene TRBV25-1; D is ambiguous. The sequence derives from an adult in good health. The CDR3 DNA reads TGTGCCAGCAGTGGTGGAAAAGGGATGGAACTCTCTGGAAACACCATATATTTT. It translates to CASSGGKGMELSGNTIYF. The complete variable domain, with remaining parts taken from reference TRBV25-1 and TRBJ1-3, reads EADIYQTPRYLVIGTGKKITLECSQTMGHDKMYWYQQDPGMELHLIHYSYGVNSTEKGDLSSESTVSRIRTEHFPLTLESARPSHTSQYLCASSGGKGMELSGNTIYFGEGSWLTVV.